The rows below give T cell receptor beta chains drawn from one sample of a study of blood T cell repertoires in COVID-19. Clones were read by immunoSEQ multiplex PCR, and TCRdb kept only the in-frame ones, dropping some. The sample lists tens of thousands of clones, around 80% occurring once. The source material was peripheral blood. These receptors came from an older man with active or convalescent COVID-19. The CDR3 runs from the conserved cysteine through the conserved F or W.

len	v_gene	j_gene	CDR3aa
14	TRBV3-1/TRBV3-2	TRBJ2-5	CASSQGAGRETQYF
14	TRBV24-1	TRBJ2-5	CATSDFIAGETQYF
14	TRBV6-1	TRBJ1-2	CASSEAFGGLGYTF
12	TRBV6-1	TRBJ1-4	CASSEPIMALFF
15	TRBV6-2/TRBV6-3	TRBJ2-6	CASSRTGAGANVLTF
14	TRBV5-5	TRBJ1-2	CASSLNSLSYGYTF
16	TRBV5-1	TRBJ2-2	CASSVGRTMGTGELFF
14	TRBV27	TRBJ1-1	CASSLSRQNTEAFF
18	TRBV6-2/TRBV6-3	TRBJ2-1	CASSGTSGRALTSNEQFF
14	TRBV19	TRBJ1-1	CASSISGKNTEAFF
13	TRBV27	TRBJ2-5	CASSLYRQETQYF
15	TRBV19	TRBJ1-5	CASSVRQSSNQPQHF
15	TRBV19	TRBJ2-1	CASTLGTSGSYEQFF
12	TRBV29-1	TRBJ2-3	CSATRDSDTQYF
14	TRBV7-8	TRBJ2-3	CASSLYTSTDTQYF
13	TRBV10-3	TRBJ2-7	CTIGGLESYEQYF
14	TRBV6-5	TRBJ1-2	CASSYGGQGAGYTF
17	TRBV11-2	TRBJ2-7	CASSLWDRGRVPYEQYF
13	TRBV6-5	TRBJ1-5	CASTDSPNQPQHF
17	TRBV5-4	TRBJ2-1	CASSPETSGRSYNEQFF
15	TRBV19	TRBJ1-3	CASSIIGGAGNTIYF
15	TRBV7-8	TRBJ1-5	CASSLNRGRVQPQHF
13	TRBV5-5	TRBJ2-3	CASRQYGGDTQYF
14	TRBV6-6	TRBJ1-5	CASSYRGSEQPQHF
15	TRBV5-4	TRBJ2-3	CASSPGGTRTDTQYF
14	TRBV29-1	TRBJ2-3	CSVEGDRHTDTQYF
14	TRBV7-9	TRBJ1-4	CASSFGQGNKKLFF
15	TRBV6-1	TRBJ2-1	CASRPGGAGNNEQFF
14	TRBV28	TRBJ1-2	CASREQGINYGYTF
15	TRBV6-2/TRBV6-3	TRBJ1-2	CASSFPGQGKNGYTF
16	TRBV6-1	TRBJ2-6	CASSESIGSGANVLTF
14	TRBV29-1	TRBJ2-3	CSVLGPSGSDTQYF
15	TRBV28	TRBJ1-2	CASRIPGQGSSGYTF
17	TRBV6-2/TRBV6-3	TRBJ2-5	CASSSRPASGIDAAQYF
17	TRBV7-9	TRBJ2-5	CASSLIGTSGFQETQYF
14	TRBV10-1	TRBJ2-3	CASSEASGTDTQYF
12	TRBV7-2	TRBJ1-2	CASSQPRDGYTF
15	TRBV7-8	TRBJ2-7	CATPYRETGGPEQYF
14	TRBV24-1	TRBJ2-1	CATSPTGAYNEQFF
15	TRBV27	TRBJ1-5	CASSPNRVGNQPQHF
16	TRBV5-1	TRBJ2-7	CASSPGQGARSYEQYF
13	TRBV30	TRBJ2-1	CAWSVGGRNEQFF
14	TRBV19	TRBJ1-5	CASSATGGRQPQHF
14	TRBV7-9	TRBJ1-1	CASTHGDRDTEAFF
13	TRBV4-2	TRBJ1-4	CASSHLREPKLFF
15	TRBV6-5	TRBJ2-7	CASSYSGLAGYEQYF
14	TRBV18	TRBJ2-5	CASSHRTGQETQYF
17	TRBV2	TRBJ2-1	CASSDPLAGAIYNEQFF
15	TRBV6-5	TRBJ2-7	CASSYSSAGAYEQYF
15	TRBV11-3	TRBJ2-2	CASSWTGGLTGELFF